These 32 T cell receptor beta chains were sequenced from one sample in a study of radiation and T cells in renal cell carcinoma. Sequencing was performed with immunoSEQ multiplex PCR; in TCRdb, only in-frame clones are kept and a portion is missing. The data hold some 100,000 clones, with about four fifths observed a single time. Specified time point: baseline pretreatment blood. Treatment specified: 15 Gy SBRT to primary tumor, nephrectomy 4 weeks later. The sequenced sample was blood, obtained from a patient whose treatment included radiotherapy and nephrectomy. These receptors all come from a man aged 55 to 70 with renal cell carcinoma.

The chain is built from TRBV27 and TRBJ2-7; 7 bases fit TRBD2. The germline V gene has CDR1 MNHEY and CDR2 SMNVEV (reference sequence). V shed 6 bases, J shed 4 bases, and the junction held 6 bases outside the gene matches. The CDR3 runs to 13 residues. The CDR3 DNA sequence: TGTGCCAGCAGCACTGGGAGGGCTTACGAGCAGTACTTC. It codes for CASSTGRAYEQYF.

The genes are TRBV11-2 and TRBJ2-3; D call uncertain. V shed 3 bases and J shed 0 bases, with 1 base lying between them. CDR1 is SGHAT, CDR2 FQNNGV, per germline. The CDR3 has 12 amino acids. This CDR3 reads CASSLSTDTQYF. CDR3 in DNA: TGTGCCAGCAGCTTGAGCACAGATACGCAGTATTTT.

The chain employs TRBV11-2 and TRBJ1-5; D remains ambiguous. CDR1 is SGHAT and CDR2 is FQNNGV in the germline V gene. V was cut by 4 bases and J by 3 bases, with 13 bases left in between. The CDR3 is 15 residues long. CDR3 sequence reads: CASSSGRQTNQPQHF. The DNA for the CDR3 is TGTGCCAGCAGCTCAGGCCGGCAAACCAATCAGCCCCAGCATTTT.

The J gene is TRBJ2-7, the V gene TRBV27; D is possibly TRBD2 (6 bases). CDR1 and CDR2 (germline): MNHEY, SMNVEV (reference sequence). The CDR3 is made up of 13 amino acids. Between the trimmed V and J ends, which lost 5 bases and 0 bases, there was a span of 8 bases. Here the CDR3 DNA reads TGTGCCAGCAGTCGGGGGTACTCCTACGAGCAGTACTTC. This sequence encodes CASSRGYSYEQYF.

This sequence joins TRBV10-1 and TRBJ2-1; TRBD2 agrees at 7 bases. V lost 2 bases to trimming and J lost 5 bases; unmatched junction nucleotides: 9. The CDR3 consists of 16 residues. Per germline, CDR1 WNHNN and CDR2 SYGVQD (reference sequence). The CDR3 DNA reads as TGCGCCAGCAGTGAGACAACGGGCGGGGGAAACAATGAGCAGTTCTTC. The encoded protein is CASSETTGGGNNEQFF.

The rearrangement links TRBV7-2 to TRBJ2-6; D uncertain. V dropped 6 bases and J dropped 1 base, with 1 base sitting between them. CDR1 is SGHTA and CDR2 is FQGNSA in the germline V gene. The CDR3 is 12 amino acids. CDR3 sequence reads: CASRSGANVLTF. DNA of the CDR3: TGTGCCAGCAGATCTGGGGCCAACGTCCTGACTTTC.

The gene calls are TRBV28 and TRBJ1-5, with a tentative D call TRBD1 (6 bases). There are 16 residues in the CDR3. Germline V gives CDR1 MDHEN, CDR2 SYDVKM. Trimming cost V 5 bases and J 2 bases, with 16 bases left between them. The CDR3, as DNA: TGTGCCAGCAGTCCCGGCGGGGGCGACGGCAATCAGCCCCAGCATTTT. Translated: CASSPGGGDGNQPQHF.

This clone was picked up a small number of times. This chain links TRBV13 with TRBJ2-4; weak D call: TRBD1 (6 bases). The CDR3 contains 14 residues. V lost 0 bases to trimming and J lost 15 bases, with 18 bases between them. The germline CDR1 and CDR2 sequences are PRHDT and FYEKMQ (reference sequence). CDR3 amino acids: CASSLGLGGGGSYF. The CDR3 nucleotides read TGTGCCAGCAGCTTAGGCCTCGGTGGGGGCGGATCGTACTTC.

This chain connects TRBV4-2 to TRBJ2-5; TRBD2 agrees at 13 bases. CDR3 size: 16 residues. Losses at the gene ends were 4 bases for V and 4 bases for J; bases not matched to a gene: 6. The V gene's germline CDR1 is LGHNA and CDR2 YNFKEQ. The CDR3 loop is CASSPRLAGGGETQYF. In DNA form, the CDR3 reads TGTGCCAGCAGCCCCCGACTAGCGGGAGGAGGAGAGACCCAGTACTTC.

The chain employs TRBV4-1 and TRBJ1-1, with D maybe TRBD1 (5 bases). The CDR3 consists of 14 residues. With 4 bases removed from V and 0 bases from J, the gap between germline ends came to 9 bases. The germline CDR1 and CDR2 sequences are MGHRA and YSYEKL. CDR3 protein: CASSPVGVNTEAFF. Written as DNA, the CDR3 is TGCGCCAGCAGCCCAGTAGGGGTGAACACTGAAGCTTTCTTT.

V and J are TRBV6-1 and TRBJ2-3; the D gene is possibly TRBD2 (6 bases). The germline gives CDR1 MNHNS, CDR2 SASEGT. The CDR3 is 15 residues long. V lost 7 bases and J lost 4, with 18 bases in between. CDR3 sequence (DNA): TGTGCCAGCATTTCTCGACTAGTTTTCTCAGATACGCAGTATTTT. This sequence encodes CASISRLVFSDTQYF.

The chain joins TRBV6-5 to TRBJ1-1; D ambiguous. Germline CDR1 and CDR2: MNHEY and SVGAGI. The CDR3 consists of 13 residues. V was pared by 7 bases and J by 3 bases, with 12 bases between. For the CDR3, the DNA is TGTGCCAGCACCGACTTGGGCTACACTGAAGCTTTCTTT. Protein sequence: CASTDLGYTEAFF.

DNA of the CDR3: TGTGCCAGCATGGGACCAGAGGTCGCCTACGAGCAGTACTTC. It encodes CASMGPEVAYEQYF. This chain links TRBV28 with TRBJ2-7, with D perhaps assigned TRBD1 or TRBD2 (5 bases each). The V and J ends lost 7 bases and 2 bases respectively, with 15 bases between them. CDR3 length: 14 amino acids. Germline V gene sequence: CDR1 MDHEN, CDR2 SYDVKM.

The V gene is TRBV5-1, the J gene TRBJ1-2; TRBD1 matches at 8 bases. Germline CDR1 is SGHRS and CDR2 is YFSETQ. V gave up 2 bases and J gave up 6 bases; unmatched junction bases: 6. The CDR3 runs 14 residues. For the CDR3, the DNA is TGCGCCAGCAGCTTCGCCGGGACAGGCGATGGCTACACCTTC. It is translated as CASSFAGTGDGYTF.

The CDR3 bases are TGTGCCACCAGCAGGGTTGGGGCCAACGTCCTGACTTTC. Its translation: CATSRVGANVLTF. V usage is TRBV15 and J usage is TRBJ2-6; D unclear. The ends were cut back, 3 bases at V and 3 bases at J, with 3 bases in the middle. The germline CDR1 and CDR2 sequences are LNHNV and YYDKDF (reference sequence). This CDR3 comprises 13 residues. Using reference TRBV15 and TRBJ2-6 for the parts outside the CDR3, the full variable domain is DAMVIQNPRYQVTQFGKPVTLSCSQTLNHNVMYWYQQKSSQAPKLLFHYYDKDFNNEADTPDNFQSRRPNTSFCFLDIRSPGLGDTAMYLCATSRVGANVLTFGAGSRLTVL.

The CDR3 is CARRGTEAFF. CDR3 in DNA: TGTGCCCGTAGGGGCACTGAAGCTTTCTTT. V usage is TRBV6-1 and J usage is TRBJ1-1; TRBD1 is a possible D gene (5 bases). Per germline, CDR1 MNHNS and CDR2 SASEGT. The ends were cut back, 11 bases at V and 4 bases at J, with 8 bases in the middle. This CDR3 region has 10 residues.

V gene TRBV7-3 combines with J gene TRBJ2-3, with D unclear. V dropped 1 base and J dropped 4 bases, with 6 bases sitting between them. The CDR3 has 13 amino acids. Per germline, CDR1 SGHTA and CDR2 FQGTGA. The CDR3 here is CASSLRAADTQYF. In DNA form, the CDR3 reads TGTGCCAGCAGCTTAAGGGCCGCAGATACGCAGTATTTT. The full variable domain, with the rest looked up from reference TRBV7-3 and TRBJ2-3, is GAGVSQTPSNKVTEKGKYVELRCDPISGHTALYWYRQSLGQGPEFLIYFQGTGAADDSGLPNDRFFAVRPEGSVSTLKIQRTERGDSAVYLCASSLRAADTQYFGPGTRLTVL.

Written as DNA, the CDR3 is TGTGCCAGTAGTGGGAGACAGGGAGCCTACGAGCAGTACTTC. This codes for CASSGRQGAYEQYF. The chain recombines TRBV19 with TRBJ2-7; 7 bases line up with TRBD1. The length of the CDR3 is 14 residues. Germline V gene lookup returns CDR1 LNHDA and CDR2 SQIVND (reference sequence). Trimming removed 5 bases from V and 2 bases from J; junction bases left unmatched: 6.

V and J are TRBV18 and TRBJ2-6; D is unclear. This CDR3 region has 15 residues. CDR1 and CDR2 from the germline V gene are KGHSH and LQKENI. V was clipped by 4 bases and J by 0 bases, with 7 bases between them. DNA of the CDR3: TGTGCCAGCTCACAGTCCAGCTCTGGGGCCAACGTCCTGACTTTC. Protein product: CASSQSSSGANVLTF.

The chain employs TRBV19 and TRBJ1-2; D is possibly TRBD1 (5 bases). Trimming left V 4 bases short and J 1 base short, with 10 bases between. Germline V gene data show CDR1 as LNHDA and CDR2 as SQIVND (reference sequence). This CDR3 region has 14 residues. CDR3 DNA: TGTGCCAGTAGTAACCGGGACGTTAACTATGGCTACACCTTC. As protein: CASSNRDVNYGYTF.

This clone has a single count. V usage is TRBV28 and J usage is TRBJ2-5; no clear D. Trimming stripped 3 bases from V and 5 bases from J, with 13 bases between. CDR3 length: 14 residues. Germline CDR1 reads MDHEN; CDR2 reads SYDVKM. CDR3 in DNA: TGTGCCAGCAGTTTGTTTGGGTCGCAGGAGACCCAGTACTTC. This gives the protein CASSLFGSQETQYF.

The chain joins TRBV5-1 to TRBJ1-4, with D unresolved. Germline V gives CDR1 SGHRS, CDR2 YFSETQ. V gave up 1 base and J gave up 8 bases, with 12 bases separating them. CDR3 length: 14 residues. The CDR3 region is CASSLRSLGEKLFF. CDR3 sequence (DNA): TGCGCCAGCAGCTTGCGGTCGCTAGGCGAAAAACTGTTTTTT.

The chain recombines TRBV25-1 with TRBJ2-7; D not certain. V was trimmed by 5 bases and J by 3 bases, leaving 5 bases between them. The length of the CDR3 is 11 residues. Germline CDR1 MGHDK, CDR2 SYGVNS. CDR3 nucleotides: TGTGCCAGCAGTACGATCTACGAGCAGTACTTC. Protein sequence: CASSTIYEQYF.

The chain uses TRBV28 and TRBJ2-7; TRBD1 agrees at 8 bases. Germline lookup yields CDR1 MDHEN and CDR2 SYDVKM. The CDR3 runs to 14 residues. Trimming cost V 2 bases and J 6 bases; bases outside gene matches: 6. The CDR3 nucleotides read TGTGCCAGCAGTTTACAGGGGGCGGCTCGCGAGCAGTACTTC. Translation: CASSLQGAAREQYF.

This chain connects TRBV11-3 to TRBJ2-1; D is unresolved. Looked up from germline, CDR1 is SGHNT and CDR2 is YENEEA. The CDR3 consists of 12 residues. V dropped 3 bases and J dropped 6 bases, with 6 bases sitting between them. This CDR3 is CASSFTGNEQFF. The CDR3 bases are TGTGCCAGCAGCTTCACCGGCAATGAGCAGTTCTTC. Looking up the rest from reference TRBV11-3 and TRBJ2-1 gives the full variable domain: EAGVVQSPRYKIIEKKQPVAFWCNPISGHNTLYWYLQNLGQGPELLIRYENEEAVDDSQLPKDRFSAERLKGVDSTLKIQPAELGDSAVYLCASSFTGNEQFFGPGTRLTVL.

V usage is TRBV5-8 and J usage is TRBJ2-1; 9 nucleotides match TRBD2. The length of the CDR3 is 17 residues. Germline V lookup: CDR1 SGHTS, CDR2 YDEGEE. The J segment lost 6 bases and the V segment lost 3 bases, leaving 13 bases of the junction unmatched. The CDR3 loop reads CASSSEDLAGWGNEQFF. Here the CDR3 DNA reads TGTGCCAGCAGCTCTGAAGATCTAGCGGGGTGGGGCAATGAGCAGTTCTTC. The full variable domain, its missing parts supplied by reference TRBV5-8 and TRBJ2-1, is EAGVTQSPTHLIKTRGQQATLRCSPISGHTSVYWYQQALGLGLQFLLWYDEGEERNRGNFPPRFSGRQFPNYSSELNVNALELEDSALYLCASSSEDLAGWGNEQFFGPGTRLTVL.

The V call is TRBV6-5, the J call TRBJ2-7; 7 bases align to TRBD2. Germline-derived CDR1 and CDR2 are MNHEY and SVGAGI. This CDR3 has 14 amino acids. V gave up 8 bases and J gave up 3 bases; unmatched junction bases: 10. The CDR3 spells CASRERDGFYEQYF. The CDR3 DNA reads as TGTGCCAGCCGGGAGCGGGACGGATTCTACGAGCAGTACTTC.

J is TRBJ2-2 and V is TRBV27; tentatively, D is TRBD1 (5 bases). This CDR3 contains 14 residues. The V end was cut by 4 bases, the J end by 5 bases, with 11 bases between. The germline V gene has CDR1 MNHEY and CDR2 SMNVEV (reference sequence). For the CDR3, the DNA is TGTGCCAGCAGTTCTTCTAGGGGTACCGGGGAGCTGTTTTTT. It is translated as CASSSSRGTGELFF.

V and J are TRBV5-1 and TRBJ1-2; 7 bases are shared with TRBD1. The CDR3 is made up of 14 amino acids. The trim removed 0 bases at V and 6 bases at J, leaving 5 bases unmatched. Germline CDR1 is SGHRS and CDR2 is YFSETQ. The CDR3 is CASSLAGTVNGYTF. Here the CDR3 DNA reads TGCGCCAGCAGCTTGGCCGGGACAGTAAATGGCTACACCTTC.

The V gene is TRBV28, the J gene TRBJ2-1; D tentatively fits TRBD1 or TRBD2 (5 bases each). Trimming took 5 bases from V and 9 from J, leaving 14 bases between them. CDR3 size: 13 residues. Germline CDR1 reads MDHEN; CDR2 reads SYDVKM. CDR3 amino acids: CASSPPGTPEQFF. The CDR3 nucleotides are TGTGCCAGCAGTCCCCCTGGGACCCCTGAGCAGTTCTTC.

The chain uses TRBV6-5 and TRBJ2-7; D is ambiguous. Germline V gene sequence: CDR1 MNHEY, CDR2 SVGAGI. The CDR3 has 14 residues. Trimming took 6 bases from V and 4 from J, leaving 16 bases between them. CDR3 nucleotides: TGTGCCAGCAGGCCGCCCACGCCCCCTTACGAGCAGTACTTC. Translation gives CASRPPTPPYEQYF.

In its sample, this clone was seen once. This chain connects TRBV27 to TRBJ2-7; 12 bases map to TRBD1. V gave up 6 bases and J gave up 5 bases; unmatched junction bases: 14. Germline CDR1 MNHEY, CDR2 SMNVEV (reference sequence). The CDR3 runs 17 residues. CDR3 sequence (DNA): TGTGCCAGCAGGAGGTCGGGGACAGGGGGCGAAGTAGACGAGCAGTACTTC. Residues: CASRRSGTGGEVDEQYF.